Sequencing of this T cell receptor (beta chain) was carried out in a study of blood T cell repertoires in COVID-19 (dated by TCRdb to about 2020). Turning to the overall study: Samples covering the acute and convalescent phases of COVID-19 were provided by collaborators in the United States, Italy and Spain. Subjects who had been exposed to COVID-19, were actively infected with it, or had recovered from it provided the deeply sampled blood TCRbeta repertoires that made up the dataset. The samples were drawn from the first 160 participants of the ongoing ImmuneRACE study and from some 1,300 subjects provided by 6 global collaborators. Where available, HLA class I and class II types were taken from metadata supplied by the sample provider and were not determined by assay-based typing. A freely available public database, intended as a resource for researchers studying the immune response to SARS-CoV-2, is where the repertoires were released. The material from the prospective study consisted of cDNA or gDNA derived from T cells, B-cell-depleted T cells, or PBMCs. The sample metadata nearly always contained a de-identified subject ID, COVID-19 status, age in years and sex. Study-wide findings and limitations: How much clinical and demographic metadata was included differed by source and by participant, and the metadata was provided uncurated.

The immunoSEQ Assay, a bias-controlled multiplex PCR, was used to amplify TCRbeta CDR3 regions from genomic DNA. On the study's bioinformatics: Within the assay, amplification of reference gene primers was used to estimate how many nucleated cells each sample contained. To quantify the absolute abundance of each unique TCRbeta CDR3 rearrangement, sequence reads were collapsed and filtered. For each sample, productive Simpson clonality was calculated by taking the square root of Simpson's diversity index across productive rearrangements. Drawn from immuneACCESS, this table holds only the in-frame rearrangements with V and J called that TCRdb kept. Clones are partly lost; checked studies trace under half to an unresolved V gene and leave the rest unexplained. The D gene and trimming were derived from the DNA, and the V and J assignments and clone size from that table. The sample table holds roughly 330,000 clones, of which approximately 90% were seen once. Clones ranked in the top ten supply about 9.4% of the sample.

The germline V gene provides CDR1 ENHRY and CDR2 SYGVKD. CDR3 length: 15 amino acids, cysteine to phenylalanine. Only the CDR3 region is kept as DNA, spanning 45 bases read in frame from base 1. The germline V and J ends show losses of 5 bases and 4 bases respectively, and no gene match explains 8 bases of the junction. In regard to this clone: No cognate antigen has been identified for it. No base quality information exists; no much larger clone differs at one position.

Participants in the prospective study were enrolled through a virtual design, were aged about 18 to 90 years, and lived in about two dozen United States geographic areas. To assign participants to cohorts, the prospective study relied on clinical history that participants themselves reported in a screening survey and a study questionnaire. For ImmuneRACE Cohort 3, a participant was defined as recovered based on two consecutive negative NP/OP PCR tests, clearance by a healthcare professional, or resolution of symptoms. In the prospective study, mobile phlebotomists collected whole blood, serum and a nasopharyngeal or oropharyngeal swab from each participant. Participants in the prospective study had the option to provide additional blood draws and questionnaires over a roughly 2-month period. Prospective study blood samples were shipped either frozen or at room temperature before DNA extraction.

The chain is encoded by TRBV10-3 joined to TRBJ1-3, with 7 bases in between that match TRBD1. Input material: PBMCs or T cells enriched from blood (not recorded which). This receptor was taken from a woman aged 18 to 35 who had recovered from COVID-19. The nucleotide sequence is TGTGCCATCAGTTATGACAGGGCATCAGGAAACACCATATATTTT. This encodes CAISYDRASGNTIYF.